A selection of T cell receptor beta chains follows, all from one sample in a study of blood T cell repertoires in COVID-19. The repertoire was sequenced with immunoSEQ multiplex PCR; TCRdb's copy has only in-frame clones and lacks some. This sample carries just under 300,000 clones, about 87% of them seen once, and the ten largest clones take 1% to 1.5%. Sequenced input: peripheral blood. Every receptor here comes from a man between 65 and 85 years old with acute or convalescent COVID-19. The CDR3 runs from the conserved cysteine through the conserved F or W. The D gene is left open where the match is weak. Rows may omit the clone size; those that give it use once, few, many or a size class.

V: TRBV6-1
size: NA
J: TRBJ2-6
D: TRBD1
DNA: TGTGCCACCAATGAGCAGGGGGCCTATATCTCTGGGGCCAACGTCCTGACTTTC
CDR3: CATNEQGAYISGANVLTF

V: TRBV9
size: NA
J: TRBJ2-3
D: NA
DNA: TGTGCCAGCAGCGTAGCTGTTGGGGCCCGCACAGATACGCAGTATTTT
CDR3: CASSVAVGARTDTQYF

V: TRBV11-3
size: NA
J: TRBJ2-1
D: NA
DNA: TGTGCCAGCAGCTTAGAATCTGGACAGTCCTACAATGAGCAGTTCTTC
CDR3: CASSLESGQSYNEQFF

V: TRBV30
size: NA
J: TRBJ1-4
D: NA
DNA: TGTGCCTGGAGTACAGGGAGGGCGAATGAAAAACTGTTTTTT
CDR3: CAWSTGRANEKLFF

V: TRBV11-2
size: NA
J: TRBJ2-7
D: NA
DNA: TGTGCCAGCAGCTTGATGGCGGGAAGCCCCTCCTACGAGCAGTACTTC
CDR3: CASSLMAGSPSYEQYF

V: TRBV24-1
size: NA
J: TRBJ1-5
D: TRBD1
DNA: TGTGCCACCAGTGAGTCGGGACAGGGAGAAGATCAGCCCCAGCATTTT
CDR3: CATSESGQGEDQPQHF

V: TRBV28
size: NA
J: TRBJ2-4
D: TRBD1
DNA: TGTGCCAGCAGTTTGGGACAGGCAAACATTCAGTACTTC
CDR3: CASSLGQANIQYF

V: TRBV3-1/TRBV3-2
size: NA
J: TRBJ2-5
D: TRBD2
DNA: TGTGCCAGCAGCCAAGGGAGCGGGGGGCCACAAGAGACCCAGTACTTC
CDR3: CASSQGSGGPQETQYF

V: TRBV7-3
size: NA
J: TRBJ2-5
D: NA
DNA: TGTGCCAGCAGCTTAAACGGGGGAACGGGCCAAGAGACCCAGTACTTC
CDR3: CASSLNGGTGQETQYF

V: TRBV29-1
size: NA
J: TRBJ1-4
D: NA
DNA: TGCAGCGTTGTCCAGGGCGGTAGTGAAAAACTGTTTTTT
CDR3: CSVVQGGSEKLFF

V: TRBV12-3/TRBV12-4
size: NA
J: TRBJ2-3
D: NA
DNA: TGTGCCAGCCGAGGGGGGAGGGCAGATACGCAGTATTTT
CDR3: CASRGGRADTQYF

V: TRBV4-2
size: NA
J: TRBJ2-7
D: NA
DNA: TGTGCCAGCAGCCAAGAAAGGGGGAGCCACGAGCAGTACTTC
CDR3: CASSQERGSHEQYF

V: TRBV5-1
size: NA
J: TRBJ2-6
D: NA
DNA: TGCGCCAGCAGCTCCAAAACTGGGGCCAACGTCCTGACTTTC
CDR3: CASSSKTGANVLTF

V: TRBV9
size: NA
J: TRBJ2-3
D: NA
DNA: TGTGCCAGCAGCGTAGACGGGGTTAGGACAGATACGCAGTATTTT
CDR3: CASSVDGVRTDTQYF

V: TRBV19
size: NA
J: TRBJ2-1
D: TRBD2
DNA: TGTGCCAGTAGTAAGCGGGGCTACAATGAGCAGTTCTTC
CDR3: CASSKRGYNEQFF

V: TRBV30
size: NA
J: TRBJ2-7
D: NA
DNA: TGTGCCTGGAGTACTCAATACGAGCAGTACTTC
CDR3: CAWSTQYEQYF

V: TRBV18
size: NA
J: TRBJ2-3
D: NA
DNA: TGTGCCAGCTCCGAGGCGGGGACAGATACGCAGTATTTT
CDR3: CASSEAGTDTQYF

V: TRBV4-3
size: NA
J: TRBJ2-7
D: NA
DNA: TGCGCCAGCAGCCAAGATGCCCAGGGAACCTACGAGCAGTACTTC
CDR3: CASSQDAQGTYEQYF

V: TRBV15
size: NA
J: TRBJ1-1
D: NA
DNA: TGTGCCACCGCCGCAAACTCGAACACTGAAGCTTTCTTT
CDR3: CATAANSNTEAFF

V: TRBV5-6
size: NA
J: TRBJ2-7
D: NA
DNA: TGTGCCAGCAGCTTGGGACTAGAAGTAGTCGAGCAGTACTTC
CDR3: CASSLGLEVVEQYF

V: TRBV7-2
size: NA
J: TRBJ1-5
D: NA
DNA: TGTGCCAGCAGCTCCCCTCCCCGCGGTCAGCCCCAGCATTTT
CDR3: CASSSPPRGQPQHF

V: TRBV10-1
size: NA
J: TRBJ2-7
D: TRBD2
DNA: TGCGCCAGCAGCCCTAGCGGGAGGGGATACGAGCAGTACTTC
CDR3: CASSPSGRGYEQYF

V: TRBV9
size: NA
J: TRBJ2-3
D: TRBD2
DNA: TGTGCCAGCGGAAGTCCGGGACTAGCGGGAGAGTGGGGCACAGATACGCAGTATTTT
CDR3: CASGSPGLAGEWGTDTQYF

V: TRBV11-2
size: NA
J: TRBJ2-3
D: NA
DNA: TGTGCCAGCAGCTTTTTTAGCAGTACCCCAGATACGCAGTATTTT
CDR3: CASSFFSSTPDTQYF

V: TRBV2
size: NA
J: TRBJ2-7
D: TRBD1
DNA: TGTGCCAGCAGTCGACAGGGAAAGTTTCAAGGGTACGAGCAGTACTTC
CDR3: CASSRQGKFQGYEQYF

V: TRBV5-4
size: NA
J: TRBJ2-3
D: TRBD2
DNA: TGTGCCAGCAGCTTGATTGCGGGGGGGCCCCCAGATACGCAGTATTTT
CDR3: CASSLIAGGPPDTQYF

V: TRBV24-1
size: NA
J: TRBJ1-5
D: NA
DNA: TGTGCCACCCCGGGTCGGACACCGTATCATAGCAATCAGCCCCAGCATTTT
CDR3: CATPGRTPYHSNQPQHF

V: TRBV9
size: NA
J: TRBJ2-3
D: TRBD2
DNA: TGTGCCAGCAGCGCCCTTAGCGGGAGTGTGGATACGCAGTATTTT
CDR3: CASSALSGSVDTQYF

V: TRBV19
size: NA
J: TRBJ2-5
D: TRBD2
DNA: TGTGCCAGTAGCGGTGGACTAGCGGGAGGGCGGGTTTCGGAGACCCAGTACTTC
CDR3: CASSGGLAGGRVSETQYF

V: TRBV12-3/TRBV12-4
size: NA
J: TRBJ1-3
D: TRBD1
DNA: TGTGCCAGCATGGACAGGGGTGGAAACACCATATATTTT
CDR3: CASMDRGGNTIYF

V: TRBV4-3
size: NA
J: TRBJ2-5
D: NA
DNA: TGCGCCAGCAGCCAAGATATCGGGGAGACCCAGTACTTC
CDR3: CASSQDIGETQYF

V: TRBV28
size: once
J: TRBJ1-2
D: TRBD1
DNA: TGTGCCAGCAGTCCACCCCCAGGGGGCGAGTCTGGCTACACCTTC
CDR3: CASSPPPGGESGYTF

V: TRBV18
size: NA
J: TRBJ1-2
D: TRBD1
DNA: TGTGCCAGCTCAGGACAGGGTGGGACCATTCAACTAAACTATGGCTACACCTTC
CDR3: CASSGQGGTIQLNYGYTF

V: TRBV19
size: few
J: TRBJ1-3
D: NA
DNA: TGTGCCAGTAGCCATGGACAGACCTCTGGAAACACCATATATTTT
CDR3: CASSHGQTSGNTIYF

V: TRBV19
size: NA
J: TRBJ1-1
D: NA
DNA: TGTGCCAGTAGCATACAGGGTACTGAAGCTTTCTTT
CDR3: CASSIQGTEAFF

V: TRBV19
size: NA
J: TRBJ1-6
D: NA
DNA: TGTGCCAGTAGGCAGGGTTGGCCCTATAATTCACCCCTCCACTTT
CDR3: CASRQGWPYNSPLHF

V: TRBV6-5
size: NA
J: TRBJ1-6
D: TRBD1
DNA: TGTGCCACCGCCCCGGACAGGCGCCGTTCACCCCTCCACTTT
CDR3: CATAPDRRRSPLHF

V: TRBV10-3
size: NA
J: TRBJ2-1
D: TRBD2
DNA: TGTGCCATCAGTGAGTCGGGACTAAACAATGAGCAGTTCTTC
CDR3: CAISESGLNNEQFF

V: TRBV5-8
size: NA
J: TRBJ2-3
D: NA
DNA: TGTGCCAGCAGCTTGTACGGGGATACGCAGTATTTT
CDR3: CASSLYGDTQYF

V: TRBV5-3
size: once
J: TRBJ1-6
D: NA
DNA: TGTGCCAGAAGCTTGGCCGGTGTAACACCGGGGTCTAGAATCCACTTT
CDR3: CARSLAGVTPGSRIHF

V: TRBV7-6
size: NA
J: TRBJ2-2
D: TRBD2
DNA: TGTGCCAGCACCCACCGACCGGGAGGGCCTGACACCGGGGAGCTGTTTTTT
CDR3: CASTHRPGGPDTGELFF

V: TRBV28
size: NA
J: TRBJ2-7
D: NA
DNA: TGTGCCAGCAGTTTATTACAGGGCTACGAGCAGTACTTC
CDR3: CASSLLQGYEQYF

V: TRBV6-2/TRBV6-3
size: NA
J: TRBJ1-6
D: TRBD1
DNA: TGTGCCAGCAGTTACGAACAGGGGTCCTCACCCCTCCACTTT
CDR3: CASSYEQGSSPLHF

V: TRBV7-2
size: few
J: TRBJ1-2
D: NA
DNA: TGTGCCAGCAGCTTACAACAGGTGGAAGGCTACACCTTC
CDR3: CASSLQQVEGYTF

V: TRBV4-2
size: NA
J: TRBJ2-7
D: NA
DNA: TGTGCCAGCAGCCAGACCGGGACATCTCGAGACGAGCAGTACTTC
CDR3: CASSQTGTSRDEQYF

V: TRBV14
size: NA
J: TRBJ2-7
D: NA
DNA: TGTGCCAGCAGCCAAGCCCCGGGACTCACAAACTCCTACGAGCAGTACTTC
CDR3: CASSQAPGLTNSYEQYF